These 20 T cell receptor beta chains share one sample of origin, sequenced in a study of metastatic and nonmetastatic thyroid tumors. Each patient went into thyroid surgery without having received any treatment. TCRdb re-processed the PCR reads through MiXCR. The table shows over 11,000 clones, with 23% occurring only once. Sequenced material: blood. These receptors all stem from a female donor with papillary thyroid cancer or a benign thyroid nodule (not recorded which). Some clones in this sample may be carry-over from other donors' samples.

The chain has TRBV6-1 and TRBJ1-2, with no clear D. This CDR3 has 15 amino acids. V was shortened by 8 bases and J by 0 bases, with 16 bases between the two germline ends. In germline, CDR1 is MNHNS, CDR2 SASEGT. The CDR3 protein is CASSTQSRTNYGYTF. In nucleotides, the CDR3 is TGTGCCAGCTCAACACAGTCCAGGACTAACTATGGCTACACCTTC.

This clone has more than one count but fewer than ten. A read error may account for a junction end that differs from germline. The chain combines TRBV10-3 with TRBJ1-5; tentative D call: TRBD1 (5 bases). CDR1 is ENHRY and CDR2 is SYGVKD in the germline V gene. The CDR3 is 12 residues long. The CDR3 nucleotides are TGTGCCATCATTGAGAGGGGTCAGCCCCAACATTTT. Its translation is CAIIERGQPQHF.

This clone was counted at least ten times. The chain uses TRBV19 and TRBJ1-4; 8 bases are shared with TRBD1. CDR3 length equals 17 residues. With V trimmed by 6 bases and J by 7 bases, 16 bases remained unmatched. Per the germline V gene, CDR1 is LNHDA and CDR2 is SQIVND (reference sequence). The CDR3 spells CASRGWTGQESSEKLFF. Written as DNA, the CDR3 is TGTGCCAGTAGGGGATGGACAGGGCAAGAATCAAGTGAAAAACTGTTTTTT.

In DNA form, the CDR3 reads TGTGCCAGCAGCCCCCCCGGTGGCTCGCGAAGCTATGGCTACACCTTC. It translates to CASSPPGGSRSYGYTF. The J gene is TRBJ1-2, the V gene TRBV28; D gene ambiguous. Germline CDR1 MDHEN, CDR2 SYDVKM. The CDR3 sequence is 16 residues long. Trimming took 6 bases from V and 4 from J, leaving 21 bases between them.

The chain combines TRBV4-2 with TRBJ1-1; D remains unclear. Germline V gives CDR1 LGHNA, CDR2 YNFKEQ. The germline V and J ends were trimmed by 1 base and 0 bases, with 9 bases remaining between them. There are 15 residues in the CDR3. The CDR3 protein is CASSQGDTMNTEAFF. The CDR3 DNA follows: TGTGCCAGCAGCCAAGGGGATACCATGAACACTGAAGCTTTCTTT.

There are a few counts of this clone. The chain joins TRBV10-2 to TRBJ2-3; D not certain. V gave up 0 bases and J gave up 1 base, with 5 bases separating them. Germline V gives CDR1 WSHSY, CDR2 SAAADI. There are 14 residues in the CDR3. The CDR3 DNA sequence: TGCGCCAGCAGTGAGTCCGGCCGCACAGATACGCAGTATTTT. It translates to CASSESGRTDTQYF.

This clone was recorded at least ten times. This rearrangement joins TRBV6-1 to TRBJ1-4; D may be TRBD1 (5 bases). V was clipped by 8 bases and J by 1 base, with 8 bases between them. Germline CDR1 and CDR2: MNHNS and SASEGT. CDR3 size: 13 residues. The chain's CDR3 is CASHQGTNEKLFF. The CDR3 DNA follows: TGTGCCAGCCATCAGGGAACTAATGAAAAACTGTTTTTT.

This chain connects TRBV7-9 to TRBJ2-7; D gene uncertain. The CDR3 contains 15 residues. Germline loops: CDR1 SEHNR, CDR2 FQNEAQ (reference sequence). V was shortened by 2 bases and J by 5 bases, with 16 bases between the two germline ends. CDR3 DNA sequence: TGTGCCAGCAGCTTACTCCAGGCCGTGGATGACGAGCAGTACTTC. Amino acids: CASSLLQAVDDEQYF.

In this sample, this clone turned up once. The chain couples TRBV20-1 to TRBJ2-7, with D perhaps TRBD2 (6 bases). The CDR3 runs 14 residues. Trimming took 4 bases from V and 2 from J, leaving 15 bases between them. CDR1 and CDR2 (germline): DFQATT, SNEGSKA (reference sequence). The CDR3 DNA follows: TGCAGTGCTAATCGGGACTCCTTTACCTACGAGCAGTACTTC. This encodes CSANRDSFTYEQYF.

By share, this clone counts as medium-sized (0.01 to 0.1%). V is TRBV6-1 and J is TRBJ2-1; 7 bases are shared with TRBD1. V trimming: 1 base; J trimming: 0 bases; junction bases outside the gene matches: 0. CDR3 size: 15 residues. The germline V gene has CDR1 MNHNS and CDR2 SASEGT. CDR3 nucleotide sequence: TGTGCCAGCAGTGAAGGGACAGGCTCCTACAATGAGCAGTTCTTC. It encodes CASSEGTGSYNEQFF.

By sample fraction, this clone is medium-sized. The chain joins TRBV6-6 to TRBJ2-2; 10 nucleotides agree with TRBD1. The CDR3 is 18 amino acids. Germline V CDR1 and CDR2: MNHNY, SVGAGI (reference sequence). V dropped 0 bases and J dropped 7; count of bases not matched to a gene: 11. The CDR3, as DNA: TGTGCCAGCAGTTACTCGAGTGGGACAGGGGACAAGGACGGGGAGCTGTTTTTT. Translation gives CASSYSSGTGDKDGELFF.

This clone was recorded at least ten times. CDR3 loop: CASSPPGTGDGYTF. In DNA, the CDR3 is TGTGCCAGCAGCCCACCAGGGACAGGGGATGGCTACACCTTC. The chain links TRBV5-6 to TRBJ1-2; 10 nucleotides line up with TRBD1. CDR3 length equals 14 residues. Unmatched junction bases numbered 6, after V lost 4 bases and J lost 6 bases. Germline V gene data show CDR1 as SGHDT and CDR2 as YYEEEE.

A remark on this clone: A clone one base away is much larger, so this may be a read error. V and J are TRBV7-9 and TRBJ1-4, with no clear D. Germline CDR1 reads SEHNR; CDR2 reads FQNEAQ (reference sequence). The CDR3 runs 11 residues. V lost 5 bases and J 5 bases, leaving 3 bases between the germline ends. The CDR3 protein is CASSLNEKLFF. The CDR3 bases are TGTGCCAGCAGCCTAAATGAAAAACTGTTTTTT.

This clone occurred many times. The V gene is TRBV5-6, the J gene TRBJ1-5, with TRBD1 as a possible D gene (5 bases). Trimming removed 2 bases from V and 0 bases from J, with 18 bases in between. The CDR3 sequence is 18 residues long. CDR1 is SGHDT and CDR2 is YYEEEE in the germline V gene. CDR3 residues: CASSLYWGSPDSNQPQHF. The CDR3 DNA is TGTGCCAGCAGCTTATATTGGGGGTCCCCTGATAGCAATCAGCCCCAGCATTTT.

This clone was seen ten or more times. The chain uses TRBV20-1 and TRBJ1-1, with 8 positions matching TRBD1. The V gene end was trimmed by 5 bases and the J gene end by 5 bases; junction bases not matched to a gene: 16. CDR1 is DFQATT, CDR2 SNEGSKA, per germline (reference sequence). The CDR3 spans 16 residues. The CDR3 here is CSAYRGGRSLLTEAFF. In nucleotides, the CDR3 is TGCAGTGCTTACAGGGGGGGACGCTCCCTACTGACTGAAGCTTTCTTT.

A word on this clone: A junction boundary mismatches the germline segment, possibly from a read error. The J gene is TRBJ2-1, the V gene TRBV9, with 7 nucleotides matching TRBD2. Germline lookup yields CDR1 SGDLS and CDR2 YYNGEE. This CDR3 spans 16 amino acids. The CDR3 DNA reads as TGTGCCAACAGCCGCGGCCGTAGCGGGTCTGTTGATGAGCAGTTCTTC. Its translation: CANSRGRSGSVDEQFF.

In regard to this clone: Relative to the germline gene, one junction end is altered; a read error may explain this. The chain employs TRBV6-1 and TRBJ1-4; the D is unclear. Germline V lookup: CDR1 MNHNS, CDR2 SASEGT. There are 15 residues in the CDR3. DNA for the CDR3: TGTGCCGGCAGTGAATTCATGACACAATATGAAAAACTGTTTTTT. This codes for CAGSEFMTQYEKLFF.

As concerns this clone: The junction and the germline gene differ at one end; a read error may be behind it. The V gene is TRBV6-1, the J gene TRBJ2-7, with a weak D call TRBD1 (6 bases). This CDR3 has 11 residues. From germline, CDR1 is MNHNS and CDR2 SASEGT. CDR3: CASRGQSDSGF. CDR3 DNA: TGTGCCAGCAGAGGACAGTCGGATTCGGGCTTC.

As for this clone: Possible read error: a much larger clone is one base away. This chain uses TRBV4-2 with TRBJ1-2, with 8 positions matching TRBD1. CDR1 is LGHNA and CDR2 is YNFKEQ in the germline V gene. V lost 8 bases, J lost 7 bases, and 9 bases stayed unmatched. CDR3 length: 13 residues. The CDR3, as DNA: TGTGCCAGCGACCAAGAAGACAGGGGTGGCTACACCTTC. Translated, it gives CASDQEDRGGYTF.

This clone was counted many times. CDR3 amino acids: CASSLAGLTGLTDTQYF. CDR3 sequence (DNA): TGCGCCAGCAGCTTGGCCGGCCTGACAGGCCTCACAGATACGCAGTATTTT. The chain employs TRBV5-1 and TRBJ2-3, with a tentative D call TRBD1 (6 bases). The CDR3 consists of 17 residues. V shed 0 bases and J shed 2 bases, with 16 bases lying between them. Germline lookup yields CDR1 SGHRS and CDR2 YFSETQ.